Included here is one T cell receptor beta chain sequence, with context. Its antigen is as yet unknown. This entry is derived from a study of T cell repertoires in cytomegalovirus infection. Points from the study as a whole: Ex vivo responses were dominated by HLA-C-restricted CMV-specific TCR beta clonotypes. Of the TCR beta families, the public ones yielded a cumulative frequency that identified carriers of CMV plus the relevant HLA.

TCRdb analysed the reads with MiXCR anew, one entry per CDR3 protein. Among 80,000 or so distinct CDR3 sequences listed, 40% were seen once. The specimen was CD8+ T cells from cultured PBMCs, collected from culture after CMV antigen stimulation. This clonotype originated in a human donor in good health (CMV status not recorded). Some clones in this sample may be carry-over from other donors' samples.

CDR3 residues: CASKVGDNYGYTF. In DNA form, the CDR3 reads TGTGCCAGCAAAGTAGGAGACAACTATGGCTACACCTTC. The chain uses TRBV12-3 or TRBV12-4 and TRBJ1-2; the D is unclear. The V end lost 7 bases, the J end lost 2 bases, and 11 bases lay between the germline ends. The CDR3 sequence is 13 residues long.